These 26 T cell receptor beta chains were all obtained from the same sample, sequenced in a study of CD8 T cells in Susac syndrome. Reverse transcription of roughly 0.45 to 1 ug RNA used random hexamers. TCRdb analysed the immunoSEQ multiplex PCR reads with MiXCR anew, one entry per CDR3 protein. The data contain about 84,000 distinct CDR3 sequences, around 96% of them seen just once; the ten biggest clones take up around 0.43%. Sequencing was done on a sample of CD8+ T cells from PBMCs. These receptors were taken from a human donor with Susac syndrome.

The chain joins TRBV13 to TRBJ2-5; 7 nucleotides line up with TRBD2. The germline gives CDR1 PRHDT, CDR2 FYEKMQ (reference sequence). The CDR3 runs to 17 residues. J was trimmed by 6 bases and V by 5 bases; bases with no gene match: 18. The CDR3 sequence is CASSQDYFQEGGKTQYF. CDR3 nucleotides: TGTGCCAGCAGCCAAGATTACTTCCAGGAGGGAGGGAAGACCCAGTACTTC. Using reference TRBV13 and TRBJ2-5 for the parts outside the CDR3, the full variable domain is AAGVIQSPRHLIKEKRETATLKCYPIPRHDTVYWYQQGPGQDPQFLISFYEKMQSDKGSIPDRFSAQQFSDYHSELNMSSLELGDSALYFCASSQDYFQEGGKTQYFGPGTRLLVL.

Here the CDR3 DNA reads TGTGCCAGCAGCTCGACAGAAGACAATGAGCAGTTCTTC. It specifies CASSSTEDNEQFF. The J gene is TRBJ2-1, the V gene TRBV7-9; D might be TRBD1 (5 bases). The germline V gene has CDR1 SEHNR and CDR2 FQNEAQ (reference sequence). V gave up 4 bases and J gave up 5 bases, with 9 bases separating them. This CDR3 comprises 13 residues.

The chain has TRBV20-1 and TRBJ1-5; weak D call: TRBD1 (5 bases). Germline CDR1 DFQATT, CDR2 SNEGSKA (reference sequence). Trimming shortened V by 6 bases and J by 1 base, and 7 bases separated the two germline ends. CDR3 length: 12 residues. CDR3 amino acids: CSAWDSNQPQHF. In DNA, the CDR3 is TGCAGTGCATGGGACAGCAATCAGCCCCAGCATTTT.

The V and J genes are TRBV19 and TRBJ2-1; the D gene is possibly TRBD1 (5 bases). This CDR3 has 15 residues. The germline V gene has CDR1 LNHDA and CDR2 SQIVND (reference sequence). Trimming stripped 2 bases from V and 11 bases from J, with 19 bases between. CDR3 nucleotides: TGTGCCAGTAGTATAAAGGCAGGGTCCACAAGAAAGCAGTTCTTC. Amino acid sequence: CASSIKAGSTRKQFF.

V usage is TRBV29-1 and J usage is TRBJ1-2; TRBD1 matches at 8 bases. Trimming took 2 bases from V and 4 from J; bases not matched to a gene: 6. Germline CDR1 SQVTM, CDR2 ANQGSEA. CDR3 size: 14 residues. The CDR3 loop reads CSVERAGQAYGYTF. The DNA for the CDR3 is TGCAGCGTTGAAAGGGCGGGACAGGCCTATGGCTACACCTTC.

V and J are TRBV7-9 and TRBJ2-1, with 7 bases fitting TRBD2. Trimming at V came to 6 bases and at J to 7 bases, leaving 12 bases not matched to a gene. From germline, CDR1 is SEHNR and CDR2 FQNEAQ (reference sequence). The CDR3 contains 15 residues. Here the CDR3 DNA reads TGTGCCAGCAGTCTGCTGTCCCAGCGGGGTAATGAGCAGTTCTTC. Translated: CASSLLSQRGNEQFF.

This sequence joins TRBV5-1 and TRBJ1-1; 7 positions match TRBD1. Germline V CDR1 and CDR2: SGHRS, YFSETQ. The CDR3 has 13 residues. V shed 4 bases and J 5 bases; nucleotides not matched to a gene: 5. The CDR3 reads CASSPDRATEAFF. The CDR3 DNA sequence: TGCGCCAGCAGCCCCGACAGGGCAACTGAAGCTTTCTTT. The whole variable domain, filled in from reference TRBV5-1 and TRBJ1-1, reads KAGVTQTPRYLIKTRGQQVTLSCSPISGHRSVSWYQQTPGQGLQFLFEYFSETQRNKGNFPGRFSGRQFSNSRSEMNVSTLELGDSALYLCASSPDRATEAFFGQGTRLTVV.

The chain is built from TRBV14 and TRBJ1-4; 10 bases map to TRBD1. The CDR3 consists of 15 residues. Germline trimming cut 2 bases from V and 6 bases from J; bases unmatched to any gene: 3. The germline CDR1 and CDR2 sequences are SGHDN and FVKESK. The CDR3 here is CASSQSGQGHEKLFF. CDR3 coding DNA: TGTGCCAGCAGCCAATCGGGACAGGGGCATGAAAAACTGTTTTTT.

The J gene is TRBJ2-7, the V gene TRBV5-6; 8 nucleotides agree with TRBD2. There are 15 residues in the CDR3. J gave up 5 bases and V 4 bases, and 11 bases lay outside the gene matches. Germline loops: CDR1 SGHDT, CDR2 YYEEEE. The CDR3: CASSRSGGERHEQYV. CDR3 sequence (DNA): TGTGCCAGCAGCCGGAGCGGGGGCGAAAGGCACGAGCAGTACGTC.

V gene TRBV4-3 combines with J gene TRBJ2-1; possible D gene TRBD2, 5 bases. Trimming shortened V by 0 bases and J by 5 bases, and 11 bases separated the two germline ends. This CDR3 comprises 15 residues. Germline loops: CDR1 LGHNA, CDR2 YSLEER. CDR3 sequence: CASSQERGPDNEQFF. The DNA of the CDR3 is TGCGCCAGCAGCCAAGAACGCGGGCCCGACAATGAGCAGTTCTTC.

This rearrangement joins TRBV20-1 to TRBJ2-3; weak D call: TRBD2 (5 bases). The V end lost 6 bases, the J end lost 2 bases, and 12 bases lay between the germline ends. The CDR3 runs 13 residues. Per germline, CDR1 DFQATT and CDR2 SNEGSKA (reference sequence). In nucleotides, the CDR3 is TGCAGTGCCCTAAGCGGTAACACAGATACGCAGTATTTT. Translation: CSALSGNTDTQYF.

The chain combines TRBV9 with TRBJ2-3; a possible D gene is TRBD2 (6 bases). V was pared by 3 bases and J by 5 bases, with 13 bases between. Germline CDR1 SGDLS, CDR2 YYNGEE. The CDR3 is 14 amino acids. The CDR3, as DNA: TGTGCCAGCAGCGAACTGAGAGCGGGAGATACGCAGTATTTT. Protein product: CASSELRAGDTQYF.

The chain combines TRBV29-1 with TRBJ1-2; D is unresolved. CDR1 and CDR2 (germline): SQVTM, ANQGSEA. The CDR3 has 15 residues. Trimming cost V 1 base and J 2 bases, with 14 bases left between them. CDR3 loop: CSVEGFGFLNYGYTF. CDR3 nucleotide sequence: TGCAGCGTTGAAGGGTTCGGATTTCTAAACTATGGCTACACCTTC. Filled out from reference TRBV29-1 and TRBJ1-2, the complete variable domain reads SAVISQKPSRDICQRGTSLTIQCQVDSQVTMMFWYRQQPGQSLTLIATANQGSEATYESGFVIDKFPISRPNLTFSTLTVSNMSPEDSSIYLCSVEGFGFLNYGYTFGSGTRLTVV.

The V call is TRBV20-1, the J call TRBJ1-5; unclear D gene. CDR1 and CDR2 from the germline V gene are DFQATT and SNEGSKA (reference sequence). Trimming stripped 1 base from V and 3 bases from J, with 10 bases between. The CDR3 contains 14 residues. This CDR3 is CSARGRGLNQPQHF. CDR3 coding DNA: TGCAGTGCTAGAGGGAGAGGCCTCAATCAGCCCCAGCATTTT.

The rearrangement uses TRBV6-1 and TRBJ1-6; TRBD1 might be the D (5 bases). CDR1 and CDR2 (germline): MNHNS, SASEGT. With 1 base removed from V and 7 bases from J, the gap between germline ends came to 14 bases. CDR3 length: 16 residues. In DNA, the CDR3 is TGTGCCAGCAGTGAAGATTTGGGGGGAAGGAATTCACCCCTCCACTTT. It yields the protein CASSEDLGGRNSPLHF.

This CDR3 reads CASSYRDSKEDEQYF. The CDR3 DNA reads TGTGCCAGCAGTTACAGGGACAGTAAAGAAGATGAGCAGTACTTC. The rearrangement joins TRBV6-5 to TRBJ2-7, with 7 positions matching TRBD1. CDR1 and CDR2 (germline): MNHEY, SVGAGI. The length of the CDR3 is 15 residues. J lost 7 bases, V lost 2 bases, and 11 bases had no gene match.

This chain connects TRBV9 to TRBJ1-2; 7 bases are a match to TRBD1. V lost 3 bases, J lost 4 bases, and 3 bases stayed unmatched. The CDR3 runs to 13 residues. Germline V gene data show CDR1 as SGDLS and CDR2 as YYNGEE. CDR3 DNA sequence: TGTGCCAGCAGCGCAGGGGGGGCCTATGGCTACACCTTC. Protein sequence: CASSAGGAYGYTF.

This chain connects TRBV20-1 to TRBJ2-5, with 7 nucleotides matching TRBD1. V lost 5 bases, J lost 7 bases, and 7 bases stayed unmatched. Germline CDR1 is DFQATT and CDR2 is SNEGSKA (reference sequence). The CDR3 covers 12 residues. In DNA, the CDR3 is TGCAGTGCTTACAGGGGACGGGGGACCCAGTACTTC. This encodes CSAYRGRGTQYF.

The chain employs TRBV7-9 and TRBJ1-1; D is uncertain. In germline, CDR1 is SEHNR, CDR2 FQNEAQ (reference sequence). The CDR3 contains 12 residues. Deletions cut 1 base from V and 0 bases from J, with 0 bases between. The CDR3 loop reads CASSLVNTEAFF. The CDR3 coding sequence is TGTGCCAGCAGCTTAGTGAACACTGAAGCTTTCTTT. The variable domain in full, with the rest retrieved from reference TRBV7-9 and TRBJ1-1, is DTGVSQNPRHKITKRGQNVTFRCDPISEHNRLYWYRQTLGQGPEFLTYFQNEAQLEKSRLLSDRFSAERPKGSFSTLEIQRTEQGDSAMYLCASSLVNTEAFFGQGTRLTVV.

This sequence joins TRBV3-1 and TRBJ2-5; TRBD2 might be the D (6 bases). CDR1 and CDR2 from the germline V gene are LGHDT and YNNKEL (reference sequence). V lost 3 bases and J lost 5, with 19 bases in between. CDR3 length: 16 amino acids. Here the CDR3 reads CASSQLRAGGSETQYF. In nucleotides, the CDR3 is TGTGCCAGCAGCCAGCTAAGAGCGGGCGGTAGTGAGACCCAGTACTTC.

The chain recombines TRBV7-9 with TRBJ2-7; possibly TRBD1 for D (6 bases). This CDR3 spans 12 amino acids. Per germline, CDR1 SEHNR and CDR2 FQNEAQ (reference sequence). V shed 3 bases and J shed 4 bases, with 7 bases lying between them. Here the CDR3 reads CASSFRGYEQYV. In DNA form, the CDR3 reads TGTGCCAGCAGCTTCAGGGGATACGAGCAGTACGTC.

The V call is TRBV7-9, the J call TRBJ2-1, with TRBD2 matching over 8 bases. V shed 6 bases, J shed 3 bases, and the junction held 7 bases outside the gene matches. CDR1 SEHNR and CDR2 FQNEAQ come from the germline V gene (reference sequence). The CDR3 covers 15 residues. Here the CDR3 reads CASRLAGGFYNEQFF. CDR3 sequence (DNA): TGTGCCAGCAGACTTGCGGGGGGCTTCTACAATGAGCAGTTCTTC.

The chain has TRBV29-1 and TRBJ2-2, with TRBD2 as a possible D gene (6 bases). CDR1 is SQVTM and CDR2 is ANQGSEA in the germline V gene. The CDR3 is 14 amino acids. The germline V and J ends were trimmed by 3 bases and 2 bases, with 10 bases remaining between them. This CDR3 is CSVEEGLNTGELFF. CDR3 nucleotide sequence: TGCAGCGTTGAGGAGGGGCTAAACACCGGGGAGCTGTTTTTT.

This clonotype was seen once. This sequence joins TRBV3-1 and TRBJ2-1, with 8 bases aligning to TRBD2. The CDR3 covers 14 residues. Germline assignment: CDR1 LGHDT and CDR2 YNNKEL (reference sequence). The trim removed 5 bases at V and 5 bases at J, leaving 5 bases unmatched. The CDR3 protein is CASSSGLADNEQFF. CDR3 DNA sequence: TGTGCCAGCAGCTCCGGACTAGCTGACAATGAGCAGTTCTTC.

The genes are TRBV29-1 and TRBJ2-1; TRBD2 agrees at 13 bases. Trimming removed 7 bases from V and 5 bases from J; junction bases left unmatched: 5. From germline, CDR1 is SQVTM and CDR2 ANQGSEA. The CDR3 sequence is 14 residues long. The CDR3, as DNA: TGCAGCGCTGGACTAGCGGGAGCGGACAATGAGCAGTTCTTC. Amino acid sequence: CSAGLAGADNEQFF.

V is TRBV30 and J is TRBJ1-4; 8 bases fit TRBD1. The V and J ends lost 1 base and 7 bases, in that order; junction bases with no gene match: 5. This CDR3 spans 14 amino acids. Germline loops: CDR1 GTSNPN, CDR2 SVGIG (reference sequence). CDR3 sequence (DNA): TGTGCCTGGAGTGCCGGGACAGGCATTGAAAAACTGTTTTTT. Amino acid sequence: CAWSAGTGIEKLFF.